The subject of this entry is one T cell receptor (beta chain). Antigen unknown. The entry originates in a study of cytomegalovirus exposure and HLA in healthy donors. Findings of the study overall: What a later analysis showed was that several of the most significant clusters appeared linked to common viral pathogens. Compared with the roughly 700-donor mean, an Asian-associated ancestry cluster reportedly had fewer N-insertions, according to a later analysis. The investigators catalogued 164 TCR beta chains as cytomegalovirus-associated.

J lost 3 bases, V lost 11 bases, and 7 bases had no gene match. The CDR3 consists of 14 residues. The V gene's germline CDR1 is SGHVS and CDR2 FNYEAQ. The PCR ran on 60 Vbeta and 13 Jbeta primers. Generated by immunoSEQ multiplex PCR, the TCRdb table keeps only in-frame clones and is missing some. Among around 44,000 clones listed, about 90% were seen once. This receptor was taken from a woman aged 40 to 50 in good health and CMV-seropositive. Sequencing was performed on PBMCs. V gene TRBV7-6 combines with J gene TRBJ2-5; TRBD2 matches at 12 bases. CDR3 sequence reads: CASSGGANEETQYF. The DNA for the CDR3 is TGTGCCTCTAGCGGGGGGGCAAATGAAGAGACCCAGTACTTC.